Presented here are 19 T cell receptor beta chains from one specimen sequenced in a study of T-cell memory formation after mild COVID-19. Each CDR3 protein is one row after TCRdb ran MiXCR on the 5' RACE reads. Of 550,000 to 650,000 distinct CDR3 sequences listed, around 16% are singletons. The specimen sequenced was PBMCs or a T cell subset sorted from them (not recorded which). The receptors derive from an adult woman who had mild COVID-19 (a few samples of this study predate the infection). Cell type and time point are not known.

This clonotype was recorded a few times. This chain connects TRBV20-1 to TRBJ2-1, with TRBD2 matching 9 bases. The CDR3 runs to 17 residues. CDR1 and CDR2 from the germline V gene are DFQATT and SNEGSKA (reference sequence). V dropped 5 bases and J dropped 9; count of bases not matched to a gene: 20. The CDR3 here is CSARALAGFRLGGEQFF. For the CDR3, the DNA is TGCAGTGCTCGGGCGCTAGCGGGATTTCGTTTGGGGGGTGAGCAGTTCTTC.

The CDR3 sequence is CASGAFRPTDTQYF. In DNA form, the CDR3 reads TGTGCTAGTGGGGCCTTTAGGCCAACAGATACGCAGTATTTT. This chain uses TRBV12-5 with TRBJ2-3; D not resolved. The CDR3 is made up of 14 amino acids. V dropped 6 bases and J dropped 3 bases, with 13 bases sitting between them. Germline V gene lookup returns CDR1 LGHNT and CDR2 FRNRAP.

This clonotype was detected only a few times. V usage is TRBV7-8 and J usage is TRBJ1-2, with D possibly being TRBD1 (6 bases). Germline values: CDR1 SGHVS, CDR2 FQNEAQ. Trimming cost V 4 bases and J 4 bases, with 16 bases left between them. The CDR3 contains 15 residues. The CDR3 spells CASSSQQGFSYGYTF. CDR3 DNA sequence: TGTGCCAGCAGCTCCCAACAGGGATTCTCCTATGGCTACACCTTC. The whole variable domain, filled in from reference TRBV7-8 and TRBJ1-2, reads GAGVSQSPRYKVAKRGQDVALRCDPISGHVSLFWYQQALGQGPEFLTYFQNEAQLDKSGLPSDRFFAERPEGSVSTLKIQRTQQEDSAVYLCASSSQQGFSYGYTFGSGTRLTVV.

This chain connects TRBV7-8 to TRBJ1-1; a weak D match, TRBD1 (5 bases). With 1 base removed from V and 5 bases from J, the gap between germline ends came to 14 bases. There are 15 residues in the CDR3. The germline V gene has CDR1 SGHVS and CDR2 FQNEAQ. The CDR3 loop reads CASSLGTRGRTEAFF. The CDR3 DNA reads TGTGCCAGCAGCTTAGGGACTCGGGGCCGAACTGAAGCTTTCTTT.

This clonotype was seen more than once but under ten times. This chain joins TRBV5-1 and TRBJ1-1; 8 positions agree with TRBD1. J was trimmed by 3 bases and V by 4 bases; bases with no gene match: 5. The CDR3 is 14 residues long. Looked up from germline, CDR1 is SGHRS and CDR2 is YFSETQ. CDR3 nucleotides: TGCGCCAGCAGCATTGGACAGGGCGACACTGAAGCTTTCTTT. Its protein product is CASSIGQGDTEAFF.

This rearrangement joins TRBV29-1 to TRBJ1-1; D unresolved. Trimming removed 5 bases from V and 1 base from J, with 14 bases in between. The CDR3 has 14 residues. Germline V gives CDR1 SQVTM, CDR2 ANQGSEA. CDR3 DNA sequence: TGCAGCGTTTCAATTACCTCTTCGAACACTGAAGCTTTCTTT. It encodes CSVSITSSNTEAFF. Supplemented by reference TRBV29-1 and TRBJ1-1, the full variable domain reads SAVISQKPSRDICQRGTSLTIQCQVDSQVTMMFWYRQQPGQSLTLIATANQGSEATYESGFVIDKFPISRPNLTFSTLTVSNMSPEDSSIYLCSVSITSSNTEAFFGQGTRLTVV.

This clonotype has just a few counts. The rearrangement joins TRBV6-6 to TRBJ1-6, with 9 positions matching TRBD1. Germline lookup yields CDR1 MNHNY and CDR2 SVGAGI (reference sequence). Losses at the gene ends were 6 bases for V and 9 bases for J; bases not matched to a gene: 9. This CDR3 has 15 residues. The CDR3 sequence: CASRGDRAGGSPLHF. The CDR3 coding sequence is TGTGCCAGCAGGGGGGACAGGGCCGGCGGTTCACCCCTCCACTTT.

This chain connects TRBV24-1 to TRBJ1-1, with a possible D match to TRBD1 (6 bases). The V gene's germline CDR1 is KGHDR and CDR2 SFDVKD. This CDR3 comprises 15 residues. V was pared by 4 bases and J by 1 base, with 12 bases between. CDR3 sequence: CATSDPGHPNTEAFF. In nucleotides, the CDR3 is TGTGCCACCAGTGACCCGGGACACCCGAACACTGAAGCTTTCTTT.

This clonotype showed up just a few times. The V gene is TRBV6-5, the J gene TRBJ2-7; TRBD1 agrees at 8 bases. The V gene's germline CDR1 is MNHEY and CDR2 SVGAGI. Germline trimming cut 10 bases from V and 4 bases from J; bases unmatched to any gene: 6. This CDR3 region has 12 residues. The CDR3 DNA follows: TGTGCCACACGACAGGGGATTTACGAGCAGTACTTC. Its protein is CATRQGIYEQYF.

V and J are TRBV5-6 and TRBJ2-1, with 8 bases lining up with TRBD2. V shed 2 bases and J 8 bases; nucleotides not matched to a gene: 9. Germline V gene data show CDR1 as SGHDT and CDR2 as YYEEEE. The CDR3 is 15 residues long. CDR3 protein: CASSFPGGPGDEQFF. The CDR3 bases are TGTGCCAGCAGCTTCCCGGGGGGGCCAGGAGATGAGCAGTTCTTC.

This clonotype was seen many times. CDR3 amino acids: CASSPLRRQGNTEAFF. CDR3 coding DNA: TGTGCCAGCAGTCCCCTCCGCCGACAGGGAAACACTGAAGCTTTCTTT. V is TRBV27 and J is TRBJ1-1, with 7 nucleotides matching TRBD1. This CDR3 is built from 16 residues. Germline CDR1 and CDR2: MNHEY and SMNVEV (reference sequence). J was trimmed by 2 bases and V by 5 bases; bases with no gene match: 11.

This clonotype was detected a few times. The chain uses TRBV27 and TRBJ1-5; tentative D call: TRBD1 (6 bases). The V gene's germline CDR1 is MNHEY and CDR2 SMNVEV (reference sequence). The CDR3 has 17 amino acids. The ends were cut back, 6 bases at V and 0 bases at J, with 18 bases in the middle. The DNA for the CDR3 is TGTGCCAGCAGCTATTCCGGGACAACTCATAGCAATCAGCCCCAGCATTTT. This sequence encodes CASSYSGTTHSNQPQHF.

This chain uses TRBV14 with TRBJ2-7; unclear D gene. The CDR3 is made up of 11 amino acids. V dropped 2 bases and J dropped 6 bases, with 5 bases sitting between them. Germline V gene sequence: CDR1 SGHDN, CDR2 FVKESK. The CDR3 loop reads CASSQWGEQYF. CDR3 DNA sequence: TGTGCCAGCAGCCAATGGGGCGAGCAGTACTTC.

The gene calls are TRBV12-3 or TRBV12-4 and TRBJ1-1; TRBD1 might be the D (5 bases). V shed 9 bases and J shed 0 bases, with 14 bases lying between them. The CDR3 covers 14 residues. CDR3 nucleotide sequence: TGTGCCAGTCGCCGGGACGCTCTGAACACTGAAGCTTTCTTT. Translating it yields CASRRDALNTEAFF.

The chain has TRBV5-1 and TRBJ1-1; 7 bases line up with TRBD1. CDR3 size: 15 residues. J was trimmed by 5 bases and V by 4 bases; bases with no gene match: 11. Per the germline V gene, CDR1 is SGHRS and CDR2 is YFSETQ. The CDR3 nucleotides are TGCGCCAGCAGCGTACAAACAGGGGCTGGGACTGAAGCTTTCTTT. This sequence encodes CASSVQTGAGTEAFF. Full variable domain (remainder filled in from reference TRBV5-1 and TRBJ1-1): KAGVTQTPRYLIKTRGQQVTLSCSPISGHRSVSWYQQTPGQGLQFLFEYFSETQRNKGNFPGRFSGRQFSNSRSEMNVSTLELGDSALYLCASSVQTGAGTEAFFGQGTRLTVV.

This clonotype was seen more than once but under ten times. This rearrangement joins TRBV20-1 to TRBJ2-5; 10 bases map to TRBD1. The V segment lost 3 bases and the J segment 5 bases; nucleotides outside the gene matches: 12. There are 16 residues in the CDR3. In germline, CDR1 is DFQATT, CDR2 SNEGSKA (reference sequence). The CDR3 sequence: CSASVRGQGLLETQYF. For the CDR3, the DNA is TGCAGTGCTAGCGTCAGGGGACAGGGGTTGTTGGAGACCCAGTACTTC.

The V and J genes are TRBV2 and TRBJ2-6; D is undetermined. Trimming cost V 6 bases and J 0 bases, with 12 bases left between them. CDR1 and CDR2 from the germline V gene are SNHLY and FYNNEI. The CDR3 runs 16 residues. The CDR3 nucleotides read TGTGCCAGCAGCCAAGGAACTTTCTCTGGGGCCAACGTCCTGACTTTC. Protein sequence: CASSQGTFSGANVLTF.

Regarding this clonotype: Just one base apart from a much larger clone, this may be a read error. Without the conserved terminal phenylalanine or tryptophan, this CDR3 likely stems from a read error. CDR3 loop: CASSGGLAGYNEQFS. DNA of the CDR3: TGTGCCAGCAGTGGGGGACTAGCGGGATACAATGAGCAGTTCTCC. J is TRBJ2-1 and V is TRBV25-1, with 13 bases identical to TRBD2. V gave up 4 bases and J gave up 4 bases; unmatched junction bases: 1. The CDR3 totals 15 residues. Per germline, CDR1 MGHDK and CDR2 SYGVNS.

This clonotype showed up just a few times. The V call is TRBV12-3 or TRBV12-4, the J call TRBJ1-2; 7 positions match TRBD1. The V segment lost 2 bases and the J segment 2 bases; nucleotides outside the gene matches: 8. The CDR3 spans 16 residues. The CDR3: CASSLSRQGINYGYTF. The DNA for the CDR3 is TGTGCCAGCAGTTTATCCCGACAGGGAATAAACTATGGCTACACCTTC.